Following are 5 T cell receptor beta chains from one sample sequenced in a study of PD-L1 blockade in urothelial cancer. Time point given: pretreatment peripheral blood. The table came from immunoSEQ multiplex PCR; TCRdb's copy has only in-frame clones and leaves some out. The sample yields some 45,000 clones, over 75% seen once. The source was PBMCs, collected around atezolizumab (anti-PD-L1) treatment. Receptor source: a donor at least 40 years old with urothelial cancer.

This rearrangement joins TRBV25-1 to TRBJ1-4; D gene ambiguous. Trimming removed 0 bases from V and 3 bases from J, with 8 bases in between. Germline loops: CDR1 MGHDK, CDR2 SYGVNS. The CDR3 spans 15 residues. This CDR3 is CASSEYRAPNEKLFF. The CDR3 DNA follows: TGTGCCAGCAGTGAATATAGAGCCCCTAATGAAAAACTGTTTTTT.

V is TRBV28 and J is TRBJ1-1; D gene uncertain. CDR1 is MDHEN and CDR2 is SYDVKM in the germline V gene. The ends were cut back, 11 bases at V and 3 bases at J, with 22 bases in the middle. The CDR3 is 15 amino acids. CDR3 amino acids: CAARPGNWMDTEAFF. The CDR3, as DNA: TGTGCCGCCCGGCCGGGAAACTGGATGGACACTGAAGCTTTCTTT.

The chain carries TRBV6-5 and TRBJ2-5, with 7 bases identical to TRBD1. V was pared by 0 bases and J by 2 bases, with 3 bases of the junction left unmatched. Germline lookup yields CDR1 MNHEY and CDR2 SVGAGI. CDR3 length: 15 amino acids. The CDR3, as DNA: TGTGCCAGCAGTTACTCCCTACAGGGGCAAGAGACCCAGTACTTC. Translated, it gives CASSYSLQGQETQYF.

V gene TRBV27 combines with J gene TRBJ1-2; 8 bases agree with TRBD1. The CDR3 sequence is 14 residues long. J lost 2 bases, V lost 6 bases, and 5 bases had no gene match. In germline, CDR1 is MNHEY, CDR2 SMNVEV (reference sequence). The CDR3 protein is CASSQQGGNYGYTF. In nucleotides, the CDR3 is TGTGCCAGCAGCCAACAGGGGGGCAACTATGGCTACACCTTC.

The V gene is TRBV4-2, the J gene TRBJ1-3, with no clear D. CDR1 LGHNA and CDR2 YNFKEQ come from the germline V gene. The V gene lost 3 bases and the J gene lost 10 bases, with 13 bases spanning the gap. CDR3 length: 13 residues. CDR3 protein: CASSHPGGETIYF. As DNA, the CDR3 is TGTGCCAGCAGCCATCCGGGCGGGGAGACCATATATTTT.